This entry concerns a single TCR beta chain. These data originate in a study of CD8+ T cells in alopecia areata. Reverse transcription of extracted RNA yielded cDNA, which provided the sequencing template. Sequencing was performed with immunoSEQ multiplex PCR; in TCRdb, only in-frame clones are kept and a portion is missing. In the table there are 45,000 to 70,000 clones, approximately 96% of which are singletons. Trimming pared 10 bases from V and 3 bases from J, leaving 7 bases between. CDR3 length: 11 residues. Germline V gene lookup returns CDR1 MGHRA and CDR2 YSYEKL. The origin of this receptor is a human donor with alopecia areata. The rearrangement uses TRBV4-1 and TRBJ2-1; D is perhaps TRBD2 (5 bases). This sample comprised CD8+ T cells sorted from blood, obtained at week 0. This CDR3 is CATGNYNEQFF. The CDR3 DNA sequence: TGCGCCACCGGGAACTACAATGAGCAGTTCTTC.